A selection of T cell receptor beta chains follows, all from one sample in a study of blood T cell repertoires in COVID-19. The table came from immunoSEQ multiplex PCR; TCRdb's copy has only in-frame clones and leaves some out. The table lists roughly 120,000 clones, 70% to 90% of them singletons, with approximately 1.5% in the top ten. The source material was peripheral blood. The receptor set was obtained from a middle-aged man with acute or convalescent COVID-19. The CDR3 runs from the conserved cysteine through the conserved F or W. Each record gives: V gene, J gene, clone size, D gene, CDR3 DNA, CDR3 protein. D genes are given only for firm matches. Some rows mark clone size as missing; the rest say once, few, many or name a class of expanded clone.

TRBV3-1/TRBV3-2	TRBJ2-5	NA	TRBD2	TGTGCCAGCAGCCAAGGGGGACTAGCGCTACAAGAGACCCAGTACTTC	CASSQGGLALQETQYF
TRBV7-3	TRBJ2-1	few	TRBD2	TGTGCCAGCAGCTCTTGGACTAGCAGGAGGGATGAGCAGTTCTTC	CASSSWTSRRDEQFF
TRBV7-3	TRBJ2-2	NA	TRBD2	TGTGCCAGCAGCCCAGCGGGGGCCGGGGAGCTGTTTTTT	CASSPAGAGELFF
TRBV19	TRBJ1-4	NA	NA	TGTGCCAGTAACCTCAATGCCAGGGTAGGCGAAAAACTGTTTTTT	CASNLNARVGEKLFF
TRBV7-6	TRBJ2-7	NA	TRBD1	TGTGCCAGCAGCGCCTGGACAGGGCGTTTTTACGAGCAGTACTTC	CASSAWTGRFYEQYF
TRBV9	TRBJ2-3	NA	TRBD2	TGTGCCAGCAGCGTAGCTACGACTAGCGGCACAGATACGCAGTATTTT	CASSVATTSGTDTQYF
TRBV14	TRBJ1-5	NA	TRBD1	TGTGCCAGCAGCCCCGATAGGGGGACAGCCCAGCATTTT	CASSPDRGTAQHF
TRBV11-2	TRBJ2-3	NA	TRBD2	TGTGCCAGCAGCCCCCTGGCGCTAGCGGGGGGTCTTACAGATACGCAGTATTTT	CASSPLALAGGLTDTQYF
TRBV13	TRBJ2-1	NA	TRBD2	TGTGCCAGCAGCCCCCTAGCGGGGGGTTCCTACAATGAGCAGTTCTTC	CASSPLAGGSYNEQFF
TRBV18	TRBJ2-7	once	NA	TGTGCCAGCTCACCGGACAGACAAATTAGGGAGCAGTACTTC	CASSPDRQIREQYF
TRBV12-3/TRBV12-4	TRBJ1-2	NA	NA	TGTGCCAGCAGTTTCAGGGGCAGCTATGGCTACACCTTC	CASSFRGSYGYTF
TRBV11-2	TRBJ2-3	NA	TRBD2	TGTGCCAGCAGCTTAACAGCGGGGGGCACAGATACGCAGTATTTT	CASSLTAGGTDTQYF
TRBV6-6	TRBJ1-4	once	NA	TGTGCCAGCAGTTACTCGTACGGGGAGAATGAAAAACTGTTTTTT	CASSYSYGENEKLFF
TRBV23-1	TRBJ2-1	NA	NA	TGCGCCAGCAGTCTCCCTCTAGCTTACTCCTACAATGAGCAGTTCTTC	CASSLPLAYSYNEQFF
TRBV9	TRBJ2-2	NA	TRBD1	TGTGCCAGCAGAACCGGACGGACAGGCCGGAACACCGGGGAGCTGTTTTTT	CASRTGRTGRNTGELFF
TRBV5-1	TRBJ2-1	few	TRBD1	TGCGCCAGCAGCGTAACAGGGGGATTCGGTAATGAGCAGTTCTTC	CASSVTGGFGNEQFF
TRBV28	TRBJ1-2	NA	NA	TGTGCCAGCAGTTTATTCCCCCCCGTGAACTATGGCTACACCTTC	CASSLFPPVNYGYTF
TRBV6-6	TRBJ2-1	NA	TRBD2	TGTGCCAGCAGGCGAACCGGGGGGAGGTCGTCCTACAATGAGCAGTTCTTC	CASRRTGGRSSYNEQFF
TRBV6-6	TRBJ1-2	NA	NA	TGTGCCACCTTTGCCGGGGGGCAGTACTATGGCTACACCTTC	CATFAGGQYYGYTF
TRBV9	TRBJ2-3	NA	NA	TGTGCCAGCAGCCCCCGGACAGATACGCAGTATTTT	CASSPRTDTQYF
TRBV24-1	TRBJ1-2	NA	NA	TGTGCCACCATTTACAGGGCGGTGGGGTATGGCTACACCTTC	CATIYRAVGYGYTF
TRBV6-5	TRBJ2-5	NA	NA	TGTGCCAGCAGTTCGGAGGGGCGCAAAGAGACCCAGTACTTC	CASSSEGRKETQYF
TRBV6-5	TRBJ2-7	NA	TRBD2	TGTGCCAGCAGGGATAATGGGAGGGCCTACGAGCAGTACTTC	CASRDNGRAYEQYF
TRBV6-5	TRBJ1-4	NA	NA	TGTGCCAGCAGTCCCGGGGTTCCTAATGAAAAACTGTTTTTT	CASSPGVPNEKLFF
TRBV6-5	TRBJ2-3	NA	TRBD2	TGTGCCAGCAGTTTGTGGGGTAGCGGGAGAACAGATACGCAGTATTTT	CASSLWGSGRTDTQYF
TRBV3-1/TRBV3-2	TRBJ2-7	once	TRBD2	TGTGCCAGCAGCCCGGGACTAGCGCGGTACGAGCAGTACTTC	CASSPGLARYEQYF
TRBV4-1	TRBJ1-6	NA	NA	TGCGCCAGCAGCCCAGAGCGGGGGAATAATTCACCCCTCCACTTT	CASSPERGNNSPLHF
TRBV7-8	TRBJ2-5	NA	TRBD1	TGTGCCAGCAGCTTCTCCGGGACAGTAGAGACCCAGTACTTC	CASSFSGTVETQYF
TRBV11-2	TRBJ2-1	NA	TRBD2	TGTGCCAGCAGCTACGAACCCGGACTAGGGGAGCAGTTCTTC	CASSYEPGLGEQFF
TRBV29-1	TRBJ2-7	NA	NA	TGCAGCGTCGCCACAGGTTACGAGCAGTACTTC	CSVATGYEQYF
TRBV9	TRBJ1-4	NA	NA	TGTGCCAGCAGCGTTTTCGGAGATGAAAAACTGTTTTTT	CASSVFGDEKLFF